Sequencing of this T cell receptor (beta chain) was carried out in a study of T cells in Graves' hyperthyroidism and ophthalmopathy (dated by TCRdb to about 2019). Turning to the overall study: Peripheral blood samples were taken at initial diagnosis, before any treatment was given. To identify TCR V-J signatures that set the groups apart, the researchers used a discovery cohort of about a hundred patients, made up of 43 with Graves' ophthalmopathy and 57 with stable Graves' hyperthyroidism. Whether ophthalmopathy could be predicted prospectively was tested in an independent validation cohort made up of approximately 19 hyperthyroidism patients plus 17 patients who later progressed to ophthalmopathy. The 75 to 100 discovery patients were divided at random into training and test sets in a 7:3 ratio. Thyroid tissue and blood T-cell repertoires from several Graves' hyperthyroidism patients were also compared in the study. After sampling, hyperthyroidism patients received methimazole starting at 30 mg daily, and ophthalmopathy patients received high-dose intravenous methylprednisolone. TCR Vbeta CDR3 sequencing of 140 or so peripheral blood samples (fewer than 45 ophthalmopathy, approximately 80 hyperthyroidism and roughly 17 progressor patients) is reported in the paper. Findings and caveats that apply to the study as a whole: In cross-validation, a model built on a 13 V-J signature told ophthalmopathy apart from stable hyperthyroidism with just under 90% sensitivity and around 83% specificity, and in testing the same model reached 80%/75%. Most expanded thyroid clonotypes (frequency above 0.001) were also detected in blood, a finding suggesting that blood repertoires may reflect thyroid immune responses. Sample size was not statistically predetermined, and investigators were not blinded to group allocation. During validation, the model predicted progression to ophthalmopathy a median of roughly 7.1 months ahead of onset, with 60% to 71% sensitivity and roughly 75% specificity.

Amplification of TCR beta CDR3 regions was carried out from RNA transcripts. A first-round RT-PCR of the TCR CDR3 used the HTBI primer set with the Qiagen OneStep RT-PCR kit. Libraries were constructed in a second round of multiplex PCR, after which size selection and purification were carried out. Libraries were sequenced paired-end with 100 bp reads on an Illumina HiSeq2000. Under the source paper's analysis protocol: SOAPnuke was used to process the raw data, removing reads that contained adapters or uncalled bases, had a mean Phred below 15, or lacked an exact match to the constant primer or identifier. COPE v1.2.5 was used to merge the high-quality paired reads, and each unique nucleotide sequence was defined as a clonotype. Clonotypes were aligned to IMGT TRBV, TRBD and TRBJ reference segments using MiTCR v1.1. The analysis included only V-J combinations with a frequency above 0.0001, which together covered approximately 99% of the repertoires. The TCS score was defined as the ratio of F50 (clonal expansion) to E x V (chaos), calculated using BLOSUM62-based TCRdist between CDR3 peptides within each V-J. Welch's t-statistics and random forest reduced around 520 V-J features to roughly 13, which were used in a naive Bayes classifier (R e1071). TCRdb applied fastp at Q25 and MiXCR to the public reads, then kept only in-frame beta chains. Rows are unified per CDR3 protein, each entry keeping the most common DNA and genes. These V and J calls rely on TCRdb rather than the paper's analysis. In all, the sample holds 550,000 to 650,000 distinct CDR3 sequences, and roughly 15% of those were seen once. Roughly 14% of the sample is taken by the ten largest.

A patient counted as having stable Graves' hyperthyroidism if no progression to ophthalmopathy occurred over 18 months of follow-up. Hyperthyroidism patients were aged 18 to 65 years and newly diagnosed, with disease duration of less than 2 months. The study excluded patients with uncontrolled infections, other autoimmune diseases, pregnancy or lactation. Clinical symptoms, serum thyroxine and TRAb, thyroid ultrasound, and orbital computed tomography formed the basis for the diagnoses. Ficoll-Paque density gradient centrifugation was used to isolate PBMCs from 8 to 10 ml of fresh peripheral blood. Total RNA was extracted using Trizol reagent, and RNA quality was assessed on an Agilent 2100 Bioanalyzer. This clonotype was observed at least ten times. The antigen it binds to is not known. No much larger clone exists at a distance of one base, and base qualities are not known. Including cysteine and phenylalanine, the CDR3 has 12 amino acids. Of the read, only the CDR3 DNA is kept; its 36 bases are in frame from base 1. From the germline V gene, CDR1 is MDHEN and CDR2 is SYDVKM. Deletion took 4 bases off V and 8 bases off J, with a span of 9 bases between the germline ends.

The rearrangement joined TRBV28 to TRBJ2-1; no D gene call is confident. The receptor comes from a woman between 40 and 50 years old with Graves' hyperthyroidism. The sample consisted of blood. The CDR3: CASSSSVDEQFF. The sequenced DNA: TGTGCCAGCAGTTCCTCGGTTGATGAGCAGTTCTTC.